A selection of T cell receptor beta chains follows, all from one sample in a study of molecular identifiers for immune sequencing clone quantification. TCRdb reanalysed the PCR reads using MiXCR and keeps one entry per CDR3 protein. The sample holds some 680,000 distinct CDR3 sequences, roughly 23% seen once. Sequencing used naive CD8+ T cells from blood, with Jurkat cell RNA spiked in. The receptors derive from a human donor in good health. Some libraries in this study had Jurkat cell RNA spiked in. The CDR3 runs from the conserved cysteine through the conserved F or W. D genes are given only for firm matches. Size is omitted from some rows. Given values are once, few, many or a class for expanded clones.

CDR3 DNA | CDR3 protein | V gene | D gene | clone size | J gene
TGTGCCAGCAGTGAGACAGGGGGCTCAGAGACCCAGTACTTC | CASSETGGSETQYF | TRBV6-1 | TRBD1 | few | TRBJ2-5
TGTGCCTGGAGTATAGTGTCTACTAGCACAGATACGCAGTATTTT | CAWSIVSTSTDTQYF | TRBV30 | - | - | TRBJ2-3
TGTGCCAGCAGCTTTGTGCAAGATAATTCATCCCTCCACTTT | CASSFVQDNSSLHF | TRBV5-5 | - | - | TRBJ1-6
TGTGCCAGCAGTTCAGCCTACAATGAGCAGTTCTTC | CASSSAYNEQFF | TRBV12-3/TRBV12-4 | - | - | TRBJ2-1
TGCAGCGTTGAGTTAGCGGGAGGGCCGAACACCGGGGAGCTGTTTTTT | CSVELAGGPNTGELFF | TRBV29-1 | TRBD2 | many | TRBJ2-2
TGTGCCACCAGTGGGGGGACAGGGAGCACAGATACGCAGTATTTT | CATSGGTGSTDTQYF | TRBV24-1 | TRBD1 | few | TRBJ2-3
TGTGCCAGCAGCCAAGCTCCCGGACAGGGGCTCACCGGGGAGCTGTTTTTT | CASSQAPGQGLTGELFF | TRBV14 | TRBD1 | few | TRBJ2-2
TGTGCCACTTCCTCGGGGACAGCGAGTAAAAAAGCTTTCTTT | CATSSGTASKKAFF | TRBV5-6 | TRBD1 | many | TRBJ1-1
TGTGCCAGCAGTGATGCTTTGAACACTGAAGCTTTCTTT | CASSDALNTEAFF | TRBV2 | - | many | TRBJ1-1
TGTGCCAGCAGCTTTCCGGGGGCGGACACCGGGGAGCTGTTTTTT | CASSFPGADTGELFF | TRBV7-9 | - | - | TRBJ2-2
TGTGCCAGCCGATGGACAACTGATAGCAATCAGCCCCAGCATTTT | CASRWTTDSNQPQHF | TRBV6-2/TRBV6-3 | - | many | TRBJ1-5